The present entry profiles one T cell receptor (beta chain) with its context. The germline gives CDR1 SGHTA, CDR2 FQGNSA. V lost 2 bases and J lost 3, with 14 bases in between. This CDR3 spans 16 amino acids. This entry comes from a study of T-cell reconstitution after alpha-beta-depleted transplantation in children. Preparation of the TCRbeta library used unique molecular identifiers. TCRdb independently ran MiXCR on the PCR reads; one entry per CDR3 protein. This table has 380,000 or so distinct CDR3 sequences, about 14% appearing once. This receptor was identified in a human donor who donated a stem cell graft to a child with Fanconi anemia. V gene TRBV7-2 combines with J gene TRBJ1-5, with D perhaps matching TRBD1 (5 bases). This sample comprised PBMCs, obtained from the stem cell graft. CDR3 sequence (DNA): TGTGCCAGCAGCTTAATGTCAGGGTCCATCAATCAGCCCCAGCATTTT. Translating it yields CASSLMSGSINQPQHF.